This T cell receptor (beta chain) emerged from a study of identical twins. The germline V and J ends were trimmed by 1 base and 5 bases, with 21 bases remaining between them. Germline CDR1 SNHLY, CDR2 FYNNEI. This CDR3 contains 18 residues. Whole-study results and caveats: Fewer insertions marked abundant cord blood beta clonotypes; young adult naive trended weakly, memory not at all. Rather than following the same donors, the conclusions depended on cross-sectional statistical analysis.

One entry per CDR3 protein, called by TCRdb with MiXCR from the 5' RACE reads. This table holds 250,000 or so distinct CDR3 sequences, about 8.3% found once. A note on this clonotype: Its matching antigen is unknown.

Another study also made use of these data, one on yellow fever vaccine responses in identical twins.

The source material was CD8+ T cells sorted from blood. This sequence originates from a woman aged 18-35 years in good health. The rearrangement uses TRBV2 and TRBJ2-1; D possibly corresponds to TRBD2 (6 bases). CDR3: CASSEVSFRRESDNEQFF. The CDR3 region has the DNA TGTGCCAGCAGTGAAGTTTCATTTAGGAGGGAGTCCGACAATGAGCAGTTCTTC.